The 25 T cell receptor beta chains given below trace back to one sample, sequenced in a study of naive and memory T cell subsets. An equimolar mix of two oligonucleotides served as the beta constant-region primer for TRBC1 and TRBC2. Nested alpha and beta constant-region primers with the SP2 primer drove four PCR rounds on ligated cDNA. TCRdb re-analysed the UMI-ligation and nested PCR reads in MiXCR, keeping a single row per CDR3 protein. The sample lists approximately 100,000 distinct CDR3 sequences, about 14% occurring once. These receptors' antigens are unknown. Findings of the study overall: Possibly reflecting memory cells re-expressing CD45RA, a few larger clonotypes occurred in naive repertoires, especially CD8.

Specimen: naive CD8+ T cells from blood. These receptors were taken from a human donor in good health.

The rearrangement joins TRBV7-8 to TRBJ1-6, with D tentatively TRBD1 (6 bases). Germline lookup yields CDR1 SGHVS and CDR2 FQNEAQ. The CDR3 runs 15 residues. The V gene lost 5 bases and the J gene lost 6 bases, with 14 bases spanning the gap. The CDR3 is CASSPQTGSNSPLHF. For the CDR3, the DNA is TGTGCCAGCAGCCCCCAGACAGGCTCTAATTCACCCCTCCACTTT.

V and J are TRBV2 and TRBJ1-5; weak D call: TRBD1 (5 bases). CDR3 length equals 15 residues. Trimming took 3 bases from V and 11 from J, leaving 20 bases between them. CDR1 is SNHLY and CDR2 is FYNNEI in the germline V gene. CDR3 residues: CASSEVGGSLRAQHF. The CDR3 bases are TGTGCCAGCAGTGAGGTGGGGGGTAGTCTCAGGGCCCAGCATTTT.

This clonotype has at least ten counts. The genes are TRBV30 and TRBJ2-7, with TRBD1 as a possible D gene (6 bases). V was shortened by 7 bases and J by 4 bases, with 20 bases between the two germline ends. CDR3 size: 14 residues. Germline CDR1 is GTSNPN and CDR2 is SVGIG (reference sequence). CDR3 DNA: TGTGCCTCATCAGGAGCAGGGGAAATATACGAGCAGTACTTC. Protein: CASSGAGEIYEQYF.

The chain is built from TRBV6-2 or TRBV6-3 and TRBJ2-1; 10 bases agree with TRBD2. The CDR3 totals 16 residues. With 6 bases clipped from V and 6 bases from J, the junction kept 11 bases outside the gene matches. Germline CDR1 and CDR2: MNHEY and SVGEGT. CDR3 coding DNA: TGTGCCAGCAGCTTCAGCGGGAGGGCACCGCTCAATGAGCAGTTCTTC. This encodes CASSFSGRAPLNEQFF.

This clonotype was recorded many times. CDR3 nucleotides: TGCAGTGCTACCCCCCGGGGGCCGTCCTACGAGCAGTACTTC. It codes for CSATPRGPSYEQYF. The chain has TRBV20-1 and TRBJ2-7; D is possibly TRBD1 or TRBD2 (6 bases each). This CDR3 spans 14 amino acids. Germline values: CDR1 DFQATT, CDR2 SNEGSKA (reference sequence). V was shortened by 4 bases and J by 1 base, with 14 bases between the two germline ends.

This clonotype was seen only a few times. The rearrangement joins TRBV20-1 to TRBJ2-7; TRBD2 matches 13 bases. The CDR3 runs to 16 residues. V was clipped by 4 bases and J by 0 bases; unmatched bases: 6. Germline CDR1 is DFQATT and CDR2 is SNEGSKA (reference sequence). CDR3 bases: TGCAGTGCTACGACTAGCGGGGGGTCTCCCTCCTACGAGCAGTACTTC. It yields the protein CSATTSGGSPSYEQYF.

This clonotype was observed many times. The chain links TRBV29-1 to TRBJ2-4; possible D gene TRBD1, 6 bases. The germline gives CDR1 SQVTM, CDR2 ANQGSEA. The CDR3 totals 12 residues. V lost 4 bases and J lost 3, with 7 bases in between. DNA of the CDR3: TGCAGCGTTGGGACAGACAAAAACATTCAGTACTTC. This sequence encodes CSVGTDKNIQYF.

Ten or more counts support this clonotype. The chain has TRBV4-3 and TRBJ2-1, with D possibly called TRBD1 or TRBD2 (6 bases each). Germline CDR1 and CDR2: LGHNA and YSLEER. Deletions cut 3 bases from V and 3 bases from J, with 18 bases between. This CDR3 has 17 amino acids. CDR3 protein: CASSQDYLGTFYNEQFF. The CDR3 DNA sequence: TGCGCCAGCAGCCAGGACTACTTAGGGACATTCTACAATGAGCAGTTCTTC.

The chain uses TRBV2 and TRBJ2-1; 10 bases line up with TRBD2. The germline V gene encodes CDR1 SNHLY and CDR2 FYNNEI. The length of the CDR3 is 15 residues. V trimming: 1 base; J trimming: 12 bases; junction bases outside the gene matches: 9. CDR3 sequence: CASSEVSGRAPAQFF. CDR3 in DNA: TGTGCCAGCAGTGAAGTCAGCGGGAGGGCCCCTGCGCAGTTCTTC.

Concerning this clonotype: This may be a read error, as it is one base from a much larger clone. The chain is built from TRBV5-1 and TRBJ1-6; 7 bases agree with TRBD1. V trimming: 5 bases; J trimming: 4 bases; junction bases outside the gene matches: 9. Germline CDR1 is SGHRS and CDR2 is YFSETQ. The CDR3 consists of 16 residues. CDR3: CASSKAGTDYNSPLHF. DNA for the CDR3: TGCGCCAGCAGTAAGGCCGGGACAGATTATAATTCACCCCTCCACTTT.

This clonotype was counted between two and nine times. The chain joins TRBV7-9 to TRBJ2-5, with a possible D match to TRBD2 (6 bases). The V gene lost 6 bases and the J gene lost 5 bases, with 16 bases spanning the gap. The CDR3 is 14 amino acids. Germline V lookup: CDR1 SEHNR, CDR2 FQNEAQ (reference sequence). CDR3: CASRTARGWETQYF. The CDR3, as DNA: TGTGCCAGCAGGACCGCGCGGGGTTGGGAGACCCAGTACTTC.

As for this clonotype: At one end, the junction sequence differs from germline, possibly due to a read error. The V and J genes are TRBV7-6 and TRBJ1-6; perhaps TRBD1 as D (5 bases). The CDR3 has 15 amino acids. Germline lookup yields CDR1 SGHVS and CDR2 FNYEAQ. The CDR3 DNA reads as TGTGACAGCAGCTCAACGGGCAGGGTAAACTCACCCCTCCACTTT. Its protein product is CDSSSTGRVNSPLHF.

Only a few counts were recorded for this clonotype. The J gene is TRBJ1-1, the V gene TRBV19; D remains unclear. V lost 2 bases and J lost 3, with 10 bases in between. The CDR3 totals 14 residues. Germline values: CDR1 LNHDA, CDR2 SQIVND (reference sequence). CDR3 in DNA: TGTGCCAGTAGTATATCCCCACCTCACACTGAAGCTTTCTTT. This gives the protein CASSISPPHTEAFF.

This clonotype was counted between two and nine times. The chain has TRBV5-1 and TRBJ2-3; 13 positions agree with TRBD2. This CDR3 comprises 16 residues. Germline lookup yields CDR1 SGHRS and CDR2 YFSETQ. V shed 4 bases, J shed 4 bases, and the junction held 6 bases outside the gene matches. Here the CDR3 reads CASSLRTSGGSDTQYF. The CDR3 bases are TGCGCCAGCAGCCTCAGGACTAGCGGGGGTTCAGATACGCAGTATTTT.

This clonotype has a handful of counts. This CDR3 is CASSALGGGELFF. The CDR3 DNA sequence: TGTGCCAGCAGTGCTCTCGGGGGCGGGGAGCTGTTTTTT. The chain links TRBV28 to TRBJ2-2; tentatively, D is TRBD2 (6 bases). Trimming shortened V by 5 bases and J by 7 bases, and 11 bases separated the two germline ends. Germline V gene lookup returns CDR1 MDHEN and CDR2 SYDVKM. The length of the CDR3 is 13 residues.

The sample holds a few counts of this clonotype. DNA of the CDR3: TGTGCCAGCAGTAATACTTGGGCCAGCACAGATACGCAGTATTTT. It is translated as CASSNTWASTDTQYF. The chain employs TRBV12-3 or TRBV12-4 and TRBJ2-3; D is undetermined. Deletions cut 5 bases from V and 0 bases from J, with 12 bases between. The CDR3 runs to 15 residues.

There are a few counts of this clonotype. The chain has TRBV28 and TRBJ1-5, with TRBD1 as a possible D gene (6 bases). Trimming removed 5 bases at V and 4 bases at J, with 12 bases between. Germline V lookup: CDR1 MDHEN, CDR2 SYDVKM. The CDR3 is 14 amino acids. The CDR3: CASSATGWNQPQHF. CDR3 nucleotide sequence: TGTGCCAGCAGTGCCACAGGGTGGAATCAGCCCCAGCATTTT.

The chain combines TRBV4-3 with TRBJ2-7, with D tentatively TRBD1 (5 bases). CDR3 length: 15 residues. Germline V gene lookup returns CDR1 LGHNA and CDR2 YSLEER. Deletions cut 0 bases from V and 4 bases from J, with 13 bases between. CDR3 DNA: TGCGCCAGCAGCCAAGATGACAGCGCGACTTACGAGCAGTACTTC. It yields the protein CASSQDDSATYEQYF.

This clonotype was counted only a few times. V and J are TRBV7-9 and TRBJ2-2; D unresolved. The V end was cut by 3 bases, the J end by 6 bases, with 29 bases between. Germline V gene lookup returns CDR1 SEHNR and CDR2 FQNEAQ (reference sequence). There are 20 residues in the CDR3. The CDR3 loop is CASSFFATEIDRSYPGELFF. For the CDR3, the DNA is TGTGCCAGCAGCTTCTTCGCGACGGAGATAGATCGGTCCTACCCCGGGGAGCTGTTTTTT.

This chain links TRBV9 with TRBJ2-2, with TRBD1 identical over 7 bases. Germline-derived CDR1 and CDR2 are SGDLS and YYNGEE. This CDR3 contains 16 residues. Losses at the gene ends were 4 bases for V and 7 bases for J; bases not matched to a gene: 13. CDR3: CASSPQDRLGDGELFF. As DNA, the CDR3 is TGTGCCAGCAGCCCCCAGGACAGGCTTGGTGACGGGGAGCTGTTTTTT.

This clonotype was detected many times. The DNA for the CDR3 is TGTGCCAGCAGCCTAACAGGGACAGAGTATGGCTACACCTTC. Residues: CASSLTGTEYGYTF. This chain links TRBV9 with TRBJ1-2, with 7 positions matching TRBD1. CDR3 size: 14 residues. Germline-derived CDR1 and CDR2 are SGDLS and YYNGEE. V lost 4 bases and J lost 5; bases outside the gene matches: 8.

V gene TRBV4-1 combines with J gene TRBJ2-7, with 12 bases matching TRBD2. The CDR3 has 15 residues. Losses at the gene ends were 2 bases for V and 5 bases for J; bases not matched to a gene: 4. CDR1 and CDR2 from the germline V gene are MGHRA and YSYEKL. This chain's CDR3 is CASSQLAGGPHEQYF. In DNA form, the CDR3 reads TGCGCCAGCAGCCAACTAGCGGGAGGGCCCCACGAGCAGTACTTC.

This chain's CDR3 is CASSQDQRVQYF. CDR3 in DNA: TGCGCCAGCAGCCAAGATCAGAGGGTCCAGTACTTC. This chain links TRBV4-3 with TRBJ2-5; D possibly corresponds to TRBD2 (5 bases). The CDR3 is 12 residues long. The germline V and J ends were trimmed by 0 bases and 10 bases, with 9 bases remaining between them. CDR1 LGHNA and CDR2 YSLEER come from the germline V gene.

This clonotype was seen a handful of times. This sequence joins TRBV7-3 and TRBJ2-1; 11 bases map to TRBD2. J lost 5 bases, V lost 5 bases, and 8 bases had no gene match. This CDR3 is built from 16 residues. Germline V gives CDR1 SGHTA, CDR2 FQGTGA. The CDR3 bases are TGTGCCAGCAGCCCTTTAGCGGGAGGGGCAAACAATGAGCAGTTCTTC. This sequence encodes CASSPLAGGANNEQFF.

This clonotype appeared a single time. The rearrangement uses TRBV2 and TRBJ2-1; the D gene is possibly TRBD2 (5 bases). Trimming left V 6 bases short and J 4 bases short, with 16 bases between. The CDR3 spans 15 residues. Germline lookup yields CDR1 SNHLY and CDR2 FYNNEI. The CDR3 nucleotides read TGTGCCAGCAGCCCTAGCTTTGAGGTTTACAATGAGCAGTTCTTC. This sequence encodes CASSPSFEVYNEQFF.